The 13 T cell receptor beta chains below come from one sample, sequenced in a study of blood T cells in healthy people across ages. A second roughly 6 to 11 cycle PCR used barcoded and J-beta primers. TCRdb recomputed calls from the 5' RACE reads with MiXCR, one row per CDR3 protein. Of around 1.5 million distinct CDR3 sequences in the sample, roughly 60% are singletons; the top ten hold 5.5% to 8%. Sequenced sample: blood. These receptors came from a man aged 18 to 35 in good health.

V usage is TRBV7-9 and J usage is TRBJ2-1, with 11 bases that match TRBD2. The CDR3 extends over 16 amino acids. Per germline, CDR1 SEHNR and CDR2 FQNEAQ (reference sequence). Losses at the gene ends were 5 bases for V and 6 bases for J; bases not matched to a gene: 9. CDR3 protein: CASSRSTSGAVNEQFF. CDR3 nucleotide sequence: TGTGCCAGCAGCCGGTCGACTAGCGGGGCCGTCAATGAGCAGTTCTTC.

The rearrangement uses TRBV6-2 or TRBV6-3 and TRBJ1-4, with D possibly TRBD1 on 6 matching bases. This CDR3 contains 15 residues. V lost 2 bases, J lost 8 bases, and 15 bases lay in between. Germline V gene sequence: CDR1 MNHEY, CDR2 SVGEGT. The CDR3 here is CASSYNRAGGEKLFF. In nucleotides, the CDR3 is TGTGCCAGCAGTTACAACAGGGCCGGCGGGGAAAAACTGTTTTTT.

The genes are TRBV21-1 and TRBJ1-3; the listed D gene, TRBD1, was not tested against the DNA. TRBV21-1 is flagged as a pseudogene. The CDR3 is 16 residues long. CDR3 sequence: CASSDTGGGSGNTIYF. The CDR3 DNA is TGTGCCAGCAGCGACACAGGGGGAGGCTCTGGAAACACCATATATTTT.

This clonotype appeared a few times. Written as DNA, the CDR3 is TGTGCCAGCAGTTCCCCCGAATACGGCCCTGAAGCTTTCTTT. Translation gives CASSSPEYGPEAFF. V gene TRBV27 combines with J gene TRBJ1-1; no clear D. The length of the CDR3 is 14 residues. The germline V gene has CDR1 MNHEY and CDR2 SMNVEV (reference sequence). The V end was cut by 4 bases, the J end by 6 bases, with 15 bases between.

CDR3 sequence: CASSYTGGTAPTDTQYF. For the CDR3, the DNA is TGTGCCAGCAGTTACACCGGAGGGACAGCACCCACAGATACGCAGTATTTT. The chain has TRBV6-2 or TRBV6-3 and TRBJ2-3, with D perhaps matching TRBD1 (7 bases). The germline V gene has CDR1 MNHEY and CDR2 SVGEGT. This CDR3 region has 17 residues. Trimming took 2 bases from V and 2 from J, leaving 17 bases between them.

The V call is TRBV10-3, the J call TRBJ2-1; D is possibly TRBD1 (6 bases). The CDR3 totals 15 residues. Deletions cut 11 bases from V and 1 base from J, with 18 bases between. Germline loops: CDR1 ENHRY, CDR2 SYGVKD. The CDR3 DNA follows: TGTGCCTCCTGGGTTGGGACAAATTCCTACAATGAGCAGTTCTTC. This sequence encodes CASWVGTNSYNEQFF.

This rearrangement joins TRBV4-3 to TRBJ2-7; D is uncertain. The germline V gene encodes CDR1 LGHNA and CDR2 YSLEER. Trimming shortened V by 4 bases and J by 3 bases, and 10 bases separated the two germline ends. The CDR3 covers 13 residues. CDR3 sequence (DNA): TGCGCCAGCAGCCGCGGCAGAAACTACGAGCAGTACTTC. Protein product: CASSRGRNYEQYF.

The chain links TRBV5-4 to TRBJ2-2, with 7 bases matching TRBD2. V lost 0 bases, J lost 3 bases, and 8 bases stayed unmatched. The CDR3 totals 17 residues. The germline V gene encodes CDR1 SGHNT and CDR2 YYREEE (reference sequence). Here the CDR3 reads CASSLGIGAGDTGELFF. The CDR3 bases are TGTGCCAGCAGCTTGGGAATAGGGGCGGGAGACACCGGGGAGCTGTTTTTT.

This clonotype was counted ten times or more. The chain couples TRBV10-3 to TRBJ2-3, with D perhaps matching TRBD1 (5 bases). This CDR3 spans 13 amino acids. From germline, CDR1 is ENHRY and CDR2 SYGVKD. V was cut by 8 bases and J by 0 bases, with 9 bases left in between. CDR3 sequence: CAIGAGSTDTQYF. In nucleotides, the CDR3 is TGTGCCATCGGGGCCGGGAGCACAGATACGCAGTATTTT.

This chain uses TRBV7-9 with TRBJ2-1, with TRBD1 matching 10 bases. The CDR3 length is 15 residues. CDR1 and CDR2 from the germline V gene are SEHNR and FQNEAQ (reference sequence). Unmatched junction bases numbered 7, after V lost 5 bases and J lost 6 bases. CDR3 loop: CASSPRDRGSNEQFF. For the CDR3, the DNA is TGTGCCAGCAGCCCCCGGGACAGGGGTAGCAATGAGCAGTTCTTC.

CDR3 in amino acids: CSLNTEADTQYF. In nucleotides, the CDR3 is TGCAGCCTAAACACAGAGGCGGATACGCAGTATTTT. The chain employs TRBV20-1 and TRBJ2-3, with D uncertain. The germline CDR1 and CDR2 sequences are DFQATT and SNEGSKA (reference sequence). The CDR3 runs 12 residues.

The chain employs TRBV29-1 and TRBJ2-7, with D tentatively TRBD1 or TRBD2 (5 bases each). Germline-derived CDR1 and CDR2 are SQVTM and ANQGSEA. The V gene lost 1 base and the J gene lost 4 bases, with 11 bases spanning the gap. This CDR3 spans 13 amino acids. The CDR3 here is CSVEGDGQYEQYF. Here the CDR3 DNA reads TGCAGCGTTGAAGGGGACGGGCAATACGAGCAGTACTTC.

This clonotype was seen more than once but under ten times. The chain combines TRBV9 with TRBJ2-3; a weak D match, TRBD2 (6 bases). The V and J ends lost 3 bases and 6 bases respectively, with 20 bases between them. Germline V CDR1 and CDR2: SGDLS, YYNGEE. This CDR3 region has 16 residues. The CDR3 loop reads CASSARGGELTDTQYF. In DNA form, the CDR3 reads TGTGCCAGCAGCGCAAGGGGCGGGGAGCTGACGGATACGCAGTATTTT.